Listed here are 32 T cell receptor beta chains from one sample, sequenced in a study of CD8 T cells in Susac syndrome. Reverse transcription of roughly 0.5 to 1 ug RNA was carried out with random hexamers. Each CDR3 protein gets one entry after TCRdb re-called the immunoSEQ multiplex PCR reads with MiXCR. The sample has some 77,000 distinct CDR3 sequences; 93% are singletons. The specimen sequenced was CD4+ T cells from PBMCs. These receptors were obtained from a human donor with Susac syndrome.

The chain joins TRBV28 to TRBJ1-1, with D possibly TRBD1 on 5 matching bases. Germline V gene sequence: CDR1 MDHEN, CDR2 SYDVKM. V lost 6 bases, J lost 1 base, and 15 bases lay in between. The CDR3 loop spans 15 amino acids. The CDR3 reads CASSTIGTANTEAFF. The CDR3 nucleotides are TGTGCCAGCAGCACCATCGGGACGGCGAACACTGAAGCTTTCTTT.

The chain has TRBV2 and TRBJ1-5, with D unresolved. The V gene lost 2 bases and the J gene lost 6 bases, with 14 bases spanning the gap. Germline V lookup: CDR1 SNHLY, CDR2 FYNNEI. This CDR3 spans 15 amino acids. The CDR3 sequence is CASSEPLLFTQPQHF. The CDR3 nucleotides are TGTGCCAGCAGTGAACCCCTTTTGTTCACTCAGCCCCAGCATTTT. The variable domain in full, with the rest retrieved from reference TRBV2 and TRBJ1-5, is EPEVTQTPSHQVTQMGQEVILRCVPISNHLYFYWYRQILGQKVEFLVSFYNNEISEKSEIFDDQFSVERPDGSNFTLKIRSTKLEDSAMYFCASSEPLLFTQPQHFGDGTRLSIL.

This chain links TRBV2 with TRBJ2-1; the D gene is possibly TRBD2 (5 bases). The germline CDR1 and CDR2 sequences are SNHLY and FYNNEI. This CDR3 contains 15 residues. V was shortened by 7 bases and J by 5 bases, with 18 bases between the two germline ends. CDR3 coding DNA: TGTGCCAGCATCATGGAGGTCGTCGGGGACAATGAGCAGTTCTTC. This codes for CASIMEVVGDNEQFF.

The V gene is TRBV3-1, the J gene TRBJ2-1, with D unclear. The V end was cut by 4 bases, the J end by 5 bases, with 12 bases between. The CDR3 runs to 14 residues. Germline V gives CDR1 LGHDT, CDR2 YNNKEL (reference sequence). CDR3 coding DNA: TGTGCCAGCAGCCCCCTAGTAGGCCACAATGAGCAGTTCTTC. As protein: CASSPLVGHNEQFF.

For the CDR3, the DNA is TGTGCCAGCAGCAAAGATATGATGGATGGAAGCAATCAGCCCCAGCATTTT. This sequence encodes CASSKDMMDGSNQPQHF. This chain joins TRBV21-1 and TRBJ1-5. TRBV21-1 is classified as a pseudogene. The CDR3 is 17 amino acids.

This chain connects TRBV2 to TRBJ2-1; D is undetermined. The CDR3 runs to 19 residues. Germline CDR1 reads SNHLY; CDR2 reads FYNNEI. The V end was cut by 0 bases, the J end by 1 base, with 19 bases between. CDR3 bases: TGTGCCAGCAGTGAAGCGCGCTTTATTGGCGGAAGATCCTACAATGAGCAGTTCTTC. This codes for CASSEARFIGGRSYNEQFF.

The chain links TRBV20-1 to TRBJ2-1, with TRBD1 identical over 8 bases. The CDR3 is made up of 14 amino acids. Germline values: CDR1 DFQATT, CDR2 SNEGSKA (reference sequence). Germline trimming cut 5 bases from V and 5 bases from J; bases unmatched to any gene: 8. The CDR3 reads CSAVTGEVNNEQFF. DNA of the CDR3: TGCAGTGCTGTGACAGGGGAAGTAAACAATGAGCAGTTCTTC.

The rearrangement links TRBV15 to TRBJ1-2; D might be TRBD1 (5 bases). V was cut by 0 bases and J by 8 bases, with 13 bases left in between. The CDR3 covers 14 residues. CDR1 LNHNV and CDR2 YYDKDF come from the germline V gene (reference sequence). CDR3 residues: CATSRDRSGIGYTF. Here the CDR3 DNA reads TGTGCCACCAGCAGAGATCGGTCAGGGATAGGCTACACCTTC.

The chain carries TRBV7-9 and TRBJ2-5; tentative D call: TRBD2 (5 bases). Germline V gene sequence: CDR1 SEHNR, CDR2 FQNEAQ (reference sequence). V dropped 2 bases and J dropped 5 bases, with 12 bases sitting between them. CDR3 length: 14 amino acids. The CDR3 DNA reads TGTGCCAGCAGCTTATCATCGGGGATGGAGACCCAGTACTTC. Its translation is CASSLSSGMETQYF.

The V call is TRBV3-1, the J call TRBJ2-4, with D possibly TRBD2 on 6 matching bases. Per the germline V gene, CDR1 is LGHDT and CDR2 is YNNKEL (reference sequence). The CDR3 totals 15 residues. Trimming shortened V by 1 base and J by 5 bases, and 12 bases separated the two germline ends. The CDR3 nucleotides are TGTGCCAGCAGCCAAGCCGGGGAGGTCCAAAACATTCAGTACTTC. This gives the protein CASSQAGEVQNIQYF.

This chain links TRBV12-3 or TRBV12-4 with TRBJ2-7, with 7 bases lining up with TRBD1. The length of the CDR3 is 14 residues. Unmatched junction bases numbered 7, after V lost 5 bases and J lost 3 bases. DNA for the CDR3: TGTGCCAGCAGTATCCGACAGGGAAGCTACGAGCAGTACTTC. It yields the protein CASSIRQGSYEQYF.

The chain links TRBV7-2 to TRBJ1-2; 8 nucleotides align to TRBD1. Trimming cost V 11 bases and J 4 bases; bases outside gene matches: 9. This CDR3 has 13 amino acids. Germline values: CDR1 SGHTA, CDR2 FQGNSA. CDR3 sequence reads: CALGAGGFYGYTF. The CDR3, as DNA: TGTGCCCTGGGGGCAGGGGGCTTCTATGGCTACACCTTC. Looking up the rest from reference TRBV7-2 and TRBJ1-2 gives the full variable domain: GAGVSQSPSNKVTEKGKDVELRCDPISGHTALYWYRQSLGQGLEFLIYFQGNSAPDKSGLPSDRFSAERTGGSVSTLTIQRTQQEDSAVYLCALGAGGFYGYTFGSGTRLTVV.

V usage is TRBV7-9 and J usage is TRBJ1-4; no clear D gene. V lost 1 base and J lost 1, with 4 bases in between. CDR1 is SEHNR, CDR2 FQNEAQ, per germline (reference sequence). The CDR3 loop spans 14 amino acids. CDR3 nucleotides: TGTGCCAGCAGCTTAGGACAAACTAATGAAAAACTGTTTTTT. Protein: CASSLGQTNEKLFF.

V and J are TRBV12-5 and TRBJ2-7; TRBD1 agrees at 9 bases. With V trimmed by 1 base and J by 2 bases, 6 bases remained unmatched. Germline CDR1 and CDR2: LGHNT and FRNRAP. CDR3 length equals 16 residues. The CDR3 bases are TGTGCTAGTGGTTTGGGAACCGGGACAGGGACCTACGAGCAGTACTTC. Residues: CASGLGTGTGTYEQYF.

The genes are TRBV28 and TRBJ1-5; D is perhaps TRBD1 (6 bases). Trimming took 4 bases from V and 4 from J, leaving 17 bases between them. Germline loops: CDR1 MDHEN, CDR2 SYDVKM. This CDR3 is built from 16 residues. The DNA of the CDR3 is TGTGCCAGCAGTTCTCCGGGACAAAAAGGGAATCAGCCCCAGCATTTT. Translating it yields CASSSPGQKGNQPQHF.

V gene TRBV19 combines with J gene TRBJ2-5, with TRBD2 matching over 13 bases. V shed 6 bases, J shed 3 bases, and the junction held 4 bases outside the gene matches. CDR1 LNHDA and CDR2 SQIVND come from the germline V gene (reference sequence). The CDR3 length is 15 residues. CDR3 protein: CASSGLAGAEETQYF. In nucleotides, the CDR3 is TGTGCCAGTAGCGGACTAGCGGGAGCTGAAGAGACCCAGTACTTC.

The CDR3 loop is CSARDSQRSETQYF. Here the CDR3 DNA reads TGCAGTGCAAGGGACAGCCAACGCTCGGAGACCCAGTACTTC. V is TRBV20-1 and J is TRBJ2-5, with 7 bases identical to TRBD1. There are 14 residues in the CDR3. Germline CDR1 is DFQATT and CDR2 is SNEGSKA (reference sequence). Trimming removed 6 bases from V and 5 bases from J; junction bases left unmatched: 12.

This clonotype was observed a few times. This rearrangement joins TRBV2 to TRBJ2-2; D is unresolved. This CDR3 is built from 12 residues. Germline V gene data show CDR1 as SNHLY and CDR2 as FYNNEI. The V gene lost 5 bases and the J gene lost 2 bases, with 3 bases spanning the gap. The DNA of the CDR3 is TGTGCCAGCAGTCCCAACACCGGGGAGCTGTTTTTT. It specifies CASSPNTGELFF.

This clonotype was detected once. This CDR3 reads CASSQDRQFGNTIYF. The CDR3 bases are TGTGCCAGCAGCCAAGATCGTCAGTTTGGAAACACCATATATTTT. This rearrangement joins TRBV14 to TRBJ1-3; D gene uncertain. The germline CDR1 and CDR2 sequences are SGHDN and FVKESK. Trimming took off 0 bases at V and 3 bases at J, with 9 bases between the two ends. This CDR3 is 15 amino acids long.

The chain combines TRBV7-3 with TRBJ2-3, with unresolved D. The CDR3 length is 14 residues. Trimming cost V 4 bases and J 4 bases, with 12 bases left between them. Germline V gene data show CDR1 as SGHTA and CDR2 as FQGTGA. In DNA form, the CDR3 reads TGTGCCAGCAGCTCAAGGAGAGCCCCAGATACGCAGTATTTT. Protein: CASSSRRAPDTQYF.

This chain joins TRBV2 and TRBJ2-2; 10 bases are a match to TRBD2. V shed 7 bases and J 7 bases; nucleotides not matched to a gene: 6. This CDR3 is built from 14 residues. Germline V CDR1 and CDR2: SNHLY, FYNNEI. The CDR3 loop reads CASTSGTSVGELFF. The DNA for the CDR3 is TGTGCCAGCACATCCGGGACTAGCGTCGGGGAGCTGTTTTTT.

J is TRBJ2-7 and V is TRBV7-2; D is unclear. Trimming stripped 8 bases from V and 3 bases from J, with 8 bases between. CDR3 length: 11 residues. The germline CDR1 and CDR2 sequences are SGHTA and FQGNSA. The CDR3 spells CASATYYEQYF. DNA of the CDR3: TGTGCCAGCGCCACCTACTACGAGCAGTACTTC. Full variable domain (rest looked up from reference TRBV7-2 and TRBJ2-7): GAGVSQSPSNKVTEKGKDVELRCDPISGHTALYWYRQSLGQGLEFLIYFQGNSAPDKSGLPSDRFSAERTGGSVSTLTIQRTQQEDSAVYLCASATYYEQYFGPGTRLTVT.

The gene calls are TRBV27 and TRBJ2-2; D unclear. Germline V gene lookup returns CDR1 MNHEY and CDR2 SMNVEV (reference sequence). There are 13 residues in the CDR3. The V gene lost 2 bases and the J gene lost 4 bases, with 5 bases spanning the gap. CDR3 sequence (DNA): TGTGCCAGCAGTTTAGTGGTCACCGGGGAGCTGTTTTTT. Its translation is CASSLVVTGELFF.

CDR3 amino acids: CSAPSGGGDGYTF. The DNA of the CDR3 is TGCAGCGCCCCCTCTGGCGGTGGAGATGGCTACACCTTC. The V gene is TRBV29-1, the J gene TRBJ1-2, with D unclear. Trimming took off 7 bases at V and 6 bases at J, with 18 bases between the two ends. Germline V CDR1 and CDR2: SQVTM, ANQGSEA. This CDR3 is 13 amino acids long.

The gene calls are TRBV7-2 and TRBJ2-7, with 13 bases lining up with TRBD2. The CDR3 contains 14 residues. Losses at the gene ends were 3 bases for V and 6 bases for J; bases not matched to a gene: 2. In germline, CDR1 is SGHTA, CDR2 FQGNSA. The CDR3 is CASSFRTSGGEQYF. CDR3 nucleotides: TGTGCCAGCAGCTTTAGGACTAGCGGGGGCGAGCAGTACTTC.

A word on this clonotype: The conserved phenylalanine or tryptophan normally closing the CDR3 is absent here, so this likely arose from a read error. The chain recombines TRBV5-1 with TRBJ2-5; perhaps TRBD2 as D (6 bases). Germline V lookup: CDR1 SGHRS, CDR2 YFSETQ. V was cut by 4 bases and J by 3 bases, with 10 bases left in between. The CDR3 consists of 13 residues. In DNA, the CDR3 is TGCGCCAGCAGCCCGGGAGTGAAAGAGACCCAGTACCTC. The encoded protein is CASSPGVKETQYL.

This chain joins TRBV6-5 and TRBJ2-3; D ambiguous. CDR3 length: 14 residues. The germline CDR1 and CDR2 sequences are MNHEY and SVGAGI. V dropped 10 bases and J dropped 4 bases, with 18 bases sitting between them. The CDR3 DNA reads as TGTGCCACTAGGAGCACGGGCGCGGCAGATACGCAGTATTTT. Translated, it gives CATRSTGAADTQYF.

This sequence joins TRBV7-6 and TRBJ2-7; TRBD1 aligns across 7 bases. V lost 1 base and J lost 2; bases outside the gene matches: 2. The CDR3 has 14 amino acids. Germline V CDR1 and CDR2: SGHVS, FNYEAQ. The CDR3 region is CASSLDRGTYEQYF. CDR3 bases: TGTGCCAGCAGCTTAGACAGGGGTACCTACGAGCAGTACTTC.

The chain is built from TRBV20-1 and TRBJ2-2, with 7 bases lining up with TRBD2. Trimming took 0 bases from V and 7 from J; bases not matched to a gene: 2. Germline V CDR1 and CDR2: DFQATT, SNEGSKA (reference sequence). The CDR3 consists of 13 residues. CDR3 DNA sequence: TGCAGTGCTAGAGAGGGAGGGCGCGGGGAGCTGTTTTTT. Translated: CSAREGGRGELFF.

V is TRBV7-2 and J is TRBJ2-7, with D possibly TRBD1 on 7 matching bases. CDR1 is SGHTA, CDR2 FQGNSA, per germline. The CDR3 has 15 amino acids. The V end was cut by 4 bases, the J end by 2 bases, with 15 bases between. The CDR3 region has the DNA TGTGCCAGCAGCTCCGGCGGGACAGTTGCCTACGAGCAGTACTTC. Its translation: CASSSGGTVAYEQYF.

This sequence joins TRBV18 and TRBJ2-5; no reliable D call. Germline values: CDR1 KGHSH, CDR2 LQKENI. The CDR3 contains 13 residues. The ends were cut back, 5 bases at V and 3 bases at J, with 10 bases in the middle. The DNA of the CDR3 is TGTGCCAGCTCAAGGCAGCTTAAAGAGACCCAGTACTTC. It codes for CASSRQLKETQYF.

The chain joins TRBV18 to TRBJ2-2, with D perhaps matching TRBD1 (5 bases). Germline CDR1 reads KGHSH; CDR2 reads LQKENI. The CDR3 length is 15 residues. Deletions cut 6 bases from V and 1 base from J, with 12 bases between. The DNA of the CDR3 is TGTGCCAGCTCCTCTGACAGATTGAACACCGGGGAGCTGTTTTTT. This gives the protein CASSSDRLNTGELFF.